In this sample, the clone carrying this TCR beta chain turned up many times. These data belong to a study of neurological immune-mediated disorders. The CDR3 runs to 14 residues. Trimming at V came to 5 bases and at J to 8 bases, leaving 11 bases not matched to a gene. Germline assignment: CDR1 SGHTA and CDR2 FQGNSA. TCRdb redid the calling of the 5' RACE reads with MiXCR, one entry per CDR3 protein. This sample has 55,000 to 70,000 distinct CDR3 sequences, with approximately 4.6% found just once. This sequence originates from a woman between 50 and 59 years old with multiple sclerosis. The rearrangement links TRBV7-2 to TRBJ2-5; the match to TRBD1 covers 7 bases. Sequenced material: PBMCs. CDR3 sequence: CASSDRVPERTQYF. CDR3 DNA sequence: TGTGCCAGCAGCGACAGGGTCCCTGAAAGAACCCAGTACTTC.